This is a list of T cell receptor beta chains from one sample in a study of blood T cell repertoires in COVID-19. Clones were sequenced by immunoSEQ multiplex PCR, and TCRdb holds only the in-frame ones, with some missing. Here the sample spans about 100,000 clones, approximately 90% being singletons. The sequencing input was peripheral blood. Receptors originate from a man aged 60 to 75 with acute or convalescent COVID-19. Both conserved end residues are trimmed from each CDR3. Fields, in order: J gene, V gene, CDR3 protein.

j_gene: TRBJ1-5; v_gene: TRBV6-1; CDR3aa: ASSDLWLTRLADQPQH
j_gene: TRBJ2-1; v_gene: TRBV19; CDR3aa: ASSKIRQGAGEQF
j_gene: TRBJ2-3; v_gene: TRBV7-3; CDR3aa: ASSEKRERGTQY
j_gene: TRBJ2-1; v_gene: TRBV11-2; CDR3aa: ASSLDRAGANEQF
j_gene: TRBJ2-7; v_gene: TRBV6-5; CDR3aa: ASTTGGSSYEQY
j_gene: TRBJ2-3; v_gene: TRBV5-4; CDR3aa: ASRDQRGSTDTQY
j_gene: TRBJ1-1; v_gene: TRBV25-1; CDR3aa: ASSEGGAKNTEAF
j_gene: TRBJ2-3; v_gene: TRBV24-1; CDR3aa: ATSVAGLVEDTQY
j_gene: TRBJ2-7; v_gene: TRBV30; CDR3aa: AWSTSQGSYEQY
j_gene: TRBJ2-3; v_gene: TRBV28; CDR3aa: ASSSALGVGTDTQY
j_gene: TRBJ2-3; v_gene: TRBV4-1; CDR3aa: ASSQLAGGADTQY
j_gene: TRBJ2-5; v_gene: TRBV30; CDR3aa: AWNEGVEETQY
j_gene: TRBJ1-3; v_gene: TRBV29-1; CDR3aa: SVEQGGNTIY
j_gene: TRBJ2-1; v_gene: TRBV24-1; CDR3aa: ATTDRGRQF
j_gene: TRBJ1-1; v_gene: TRBV25-1; CDR3aa: ASMRGSGTEAF
j_gene: TRBJ2-3; v_gene: TRBV7-2; CDR3aa: ASSSELAAITDTQY
j_gene: TRBJ1-1; v_gene: TRBV25-1; CDR3aa: ASSEYGNTEAF
j_gene: TRBJ1-6; v_gene: TRBV6-5; CDR3aa: ASSPGGYPNSPLH
j_gene: TRBJ2-7; v_gene: TRBV30; CDR3aa: AWSELYEQY
j_gene: TRBJ2-7; v_gene: TRBV11-3; CDR3aa: ASSFGTGVAHEQY
j_gene: TRBJ1-4; v_gene: TRBV27; CDR3aa: ASSLLWDTATRNEKLF
j_gene: TRBJ1-3; v_gene: TRBV29-1; CDR3aa: SVRYPSGNTIY
j_gene: TRBJ2-2; v_gene: TRBV11-2; CDR3aa: ASSHPVDRDSGELF
j_gene: TRBJ1-2; v_gene: TRBV28; CDR3aa: ASSPPGYYGYT
j_gene: TRBJ2-3; v_gene: TRBV6-4; CDR3aa: ASSVMASTDTQY
j_gene: TRBJ1-1; v_gene: TRBV19; CDR3aa: ASKDRENTEAF
j_gene: TRBJ1-2; v_gene: TRBV5-1; CDR3aa: ASSLGQFYGYT
j_gene: TRBJ1-5; v_gene: TRBV6-5; CDR3aa: ASSHLQGLSQPQH
j_gene: TRBJ2-7; v_gene: TRBV7-6; CDR3aa: ASSLPPGPSYEQY
j_gene: TRBJ1-1; v_gene: TRBV6-1; CDR3aa: ASSEIIGINTEAF
j_gene: TRBJ2-2; v_gene: TRBV24-1; CDR3aa: ATRGLADTGELF
j_gene: TRBJ2-5; v_gene: TRBV18; CDR3aa: ASSPGTGRQETQY
j_gene: TRBJ1-2; v_gene: TRBV10-1; CDR3aa: ASSAGRDYGYT
j_gene: TRBJ1-2; v_gene: TRBV7-2; CDR3aa: ASSLNSGQGYT
j_gene: TRBJ2-2; v_gene: TRBV7-9; CDR3aa: ASSPGQGGTGELF
j_gene: TRBJ1-3; v_gene: TRBV5-1; CDR3aa: ASSSGIGNTIY
j_gene: TRBJ2-3; v_gene: TRBV4-1; CDR3aa: ASSQDPGVYTQY
j_gene: TRBJ1-6; v_gene: TRBV30; CDR3aa: AWSRWRGTRVDSPLH
j_gene: TRBJ2-3; v_gene: TRBV5-5; CDR3aa: ASSQISGSVADTQY
j_gene: TRBJ2-1; v_gene: TRBV3-1/TRBV3-2; CDR3aa: ASSLGQGRDEQF
j_gene: TRBJ1-2; v_gene: TRBV6-6; CDR3aa: ASTNQQANLVYT
j_gene: TRBJ2-6; v_gene: TRBV14; CDR3aa: ASSPSRAPIGANVLT
j_gene: TRBJ2-3; v_gene: TRBV12-5; CDR3aa: ASGSPPARGPTDTQY
j_gene: TRBJ1-4; v_gene: TRBV29-1; CDR3aa: SVEAGTTEKLF
j_gene: TRBJ2-1; v_gene: TRBV24-1; CDR3aa: ATSDSLPSGRARNEQF
j_gene: TRBJ2-2; v_gene: TRBV5-1; CDR3aa: ASSYGLAGAGGELF
j_gene: TRBJ1-1; v_gene: TRBV2; CDR3aa: ASSEPQGRYTEAF